This TCR beta chain was recovered during a study of blood T cell repertoires in COVID-19. Study details: Some COVID-19 samples were acute and others convalescent; all came from the United States, Italy and Spain.

Authors' methods: Reference gene primers were amplified, and this amplification served to estimate nucleated cell counts. TCRdb's copy holds only in-frame clones and misses some; the assay was immunoSEQ multiplex PCR. Clonal size and the V and J genes are those of that table, whereas D and trimming came from the DNA. The sample lists about 120,000 clones; nearly 90% were seen once. Enrolment of Seattle patients took place during active infection, and they were followed longitudinally. V lost 2 bases to trimming and J lost 1 base, with 5 bases between them. CDR1 is LNHDA and CDR2 is SQIVND in the germline V gene (reference sequence). There are 14 residues in the CDR3.

V and J are TRBV19 and TRBJ1-4; D ambiguous. This clonotype originated in a woman in her sixties or seventies with COVID-19, enrolled during active disease. The sequencing input was peripheral blood. The CDR3 nucleotides are TGTGCCAGTAGTATAACGAGAACTAATGAAAAACTGTTTTTT. The encoded protein is CASSITRTNEKLFF.